This TCR beta chain was captured in a study of high-grade serous ovarian cancer treatment subgroups. Study information: Mean per sample: around 13,000 reads, just under 7,500 unique TCR beta rearrangements. Overall study results and limits: Without spatial data, bulk sequencing limits insight into HGSC tumor diversity. Higher neoantigen levels went with greater TCR clonal relatedness.

The repertoire was sequenced with immunoSEQ multiplex PCR; TCRdb's copy has only in-frame clones and lacks some. The sample carries 5,000 or so clones, roughly 75% recorded once. Tumor samples were taken before definitive surgery or chemotherapy. The germline V gene encodes CDR1 LNHNV and CDR2 YYDKDF (reference sequence). The CDR3 has 14 amino acids. Trimming pared 5 bases from V and 1 base from J, leaving 11 bases between. Turning to this clone: The antigen is unknown.

This sequence joins TRBV15 and TRBJ1-1; D is unclear. Sequencing input: tumor tissue. This sequence originates from a human donor with high-grade serous ovarian cancer. Here the CDR3 reads CATSPQRANTEAFF. The CDR3 DNA reads TGTGCCACCAGCCCCCAGAGGGCGAACACTGAAGCTTTCTTT.